This T cell receptor beta chain was found in a study of cytomegalovirus exposure and HLA in healthy donors. Germline V gives CDR1 SGHAT, CDR2 FQNNGV. The CDR3 sequence is 14 residues long. Trimming took 1 base from V and 12 from J, leaving 18 bases between them. 60 Vbeta and 13 Jbeta primers were used in PCR. Produced via immunoSEQ multiplex PCR; TCRdb's table is partial and in-frame only. This table holds 200,000 to 250,000 clones, roughly 80% found once. General study points: The authors excluded some V segments, including TRBV6-2 and TRBV6-3, as indistinguishable. Researchers reportedly found TCR beta sequences accurately predicted most subjects' HLA-A and HLA-B alleles. Analyses of presence/absence relied on an assumption of roughly uniform sequencing depth across donors.

With regard to this clone: Its antigen is still unknown.

The chain uses TRBV11-2 and TRBJ2-5; D is possibly TRBD2 (5 bases). The sequence was collected from a woman in her thirties in good health and CMV-seronegative. The sequencing input was PBMCs. This chain's CDR3 is CASSLGGSPRIKYF. CDR3 sequence (DNA): TGTGCCAGCAGCTTAGGTGGGAGCCCCCGCATTAAGTACTTC.